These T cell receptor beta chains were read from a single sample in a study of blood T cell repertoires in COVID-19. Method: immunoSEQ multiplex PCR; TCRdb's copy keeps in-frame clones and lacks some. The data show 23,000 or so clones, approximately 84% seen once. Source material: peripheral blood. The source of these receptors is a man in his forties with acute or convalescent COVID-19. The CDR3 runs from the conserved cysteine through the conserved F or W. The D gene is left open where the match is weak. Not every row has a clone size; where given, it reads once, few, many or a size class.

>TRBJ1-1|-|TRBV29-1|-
TGCAGCGTTGTGGCAGCGCGGGGCACTGAAGCTTTCTTT
CSVVAARGTEAFF
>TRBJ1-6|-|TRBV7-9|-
TGTGCCAGCAGCTTAGAAGTAGCCGATTCACCCCTCCACTTT
CASSLEVADSPLHF
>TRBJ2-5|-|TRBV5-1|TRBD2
TGCGCCAGCAGCTCGACTAGCGGGAGGGGTCTGGAGACCCAGTACTTC
CASSSTSGRGLETQYF
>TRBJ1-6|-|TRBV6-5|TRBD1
TGTGCCAGCAGTCGACAGGGTTCACCCCTCCACTTT
CASSRQGSPLHF
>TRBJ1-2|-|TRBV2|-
TGTGCCAGCAGTGAAGGCTGGGGCGGTGGCTACACCTTC
CASSEGWGGGYTF
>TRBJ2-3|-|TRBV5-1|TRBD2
TGCGCCAGCAGCTTGGTTGGGCTAGCGGGGGGTCTCACAGATACGCAGTATTTT
CASSLVGLAGGLTDTQYF
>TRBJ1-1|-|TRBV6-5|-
TGTGCCAGCACCCGTTCGGGGGGGTCGGCTGAAGCTTTCTTT
CASTRSGGSAEAFF
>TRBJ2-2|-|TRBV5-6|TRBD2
TGTGCCAGCACATTTTTCGTAGCGGGGGGCACCGGGGAGCTGTTTTTT
CASTFFVAGGTGELFF
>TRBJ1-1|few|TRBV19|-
TGTGCCAGTAGTATTAGAGGGGGAAACACTGAAGCTTTCTTT
CASSIRGGNTEAFF
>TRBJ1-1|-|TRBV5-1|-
TGCGCCAGCAGCTTATCGGGGAAGGGTACTGAAGCTTTCTTT
CASSLSGKGTEAFF
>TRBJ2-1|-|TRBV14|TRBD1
TGTGCCAGCAGCCAAGATGGGACAGCCCCGATAAATGAGCAGTTCTTC
CASSQDGTAPINEQFF
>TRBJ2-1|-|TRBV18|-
TGTGCCAGCTCTATTGTCAATGAGCAGTTCTTC
CASSIVNEQFF
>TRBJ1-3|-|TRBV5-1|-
TGCGCCAGCAGTAATTCGAACTTCGAAAACACCATATATTTT
CASSNSNFENTIYF
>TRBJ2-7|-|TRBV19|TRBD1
TGTGCCAGTGGGACAGGGGGAGGCGAGCAGTACTTC
CASGTGGGEQYF
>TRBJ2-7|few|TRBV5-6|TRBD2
TGTGCCAGCAGCTTGGGACTAGCGGGGGTCTCCTCCTACGAGCAGTACTTC
CASSLGLAGVSSYEQYF
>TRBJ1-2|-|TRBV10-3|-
TGTGCCATCAGTTACAGGGTTAACTATGGCTACACCTTC
CAISYRVNYGYTF
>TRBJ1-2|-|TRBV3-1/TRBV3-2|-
TGTGCCAGCAGCTTATCGACGACAGCGGGCTACACCTTC
CASSLSTTAGYTF
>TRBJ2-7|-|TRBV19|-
TGTGCCAGTAGTATCGATAGCACAGGTCGCGAGCAGTACTTC
CASSIDSTGREQYF
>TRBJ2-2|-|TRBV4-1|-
TGCGCCAGCAGCCAAGATGTAGAAGGCGGGACGCATACCGGGGAGCTGTTTTTT
CASSQDVEGGTHTGELFF